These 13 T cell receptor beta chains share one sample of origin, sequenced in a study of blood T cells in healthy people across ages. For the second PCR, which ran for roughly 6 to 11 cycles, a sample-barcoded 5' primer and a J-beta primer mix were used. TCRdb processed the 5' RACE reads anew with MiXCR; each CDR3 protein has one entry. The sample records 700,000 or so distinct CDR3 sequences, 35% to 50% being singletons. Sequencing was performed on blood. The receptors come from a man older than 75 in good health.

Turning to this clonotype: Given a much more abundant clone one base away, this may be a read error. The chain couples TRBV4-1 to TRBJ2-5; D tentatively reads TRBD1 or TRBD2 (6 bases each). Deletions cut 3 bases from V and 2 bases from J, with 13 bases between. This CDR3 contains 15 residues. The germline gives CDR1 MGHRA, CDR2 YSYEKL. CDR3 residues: CASSQVGGGQETQYF. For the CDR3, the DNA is TGCGCCAGCAGCCAGGTAGGGGGAGGTCAAGAGACCCAGTACTTC.

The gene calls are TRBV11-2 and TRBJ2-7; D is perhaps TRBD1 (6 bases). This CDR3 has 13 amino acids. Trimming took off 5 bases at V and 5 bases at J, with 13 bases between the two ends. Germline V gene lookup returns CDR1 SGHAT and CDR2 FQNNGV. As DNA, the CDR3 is TGTGCCAGCAGCGGGGGCACGATCAACGAGCAGTACTTC. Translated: CASSGGTINEQYF.

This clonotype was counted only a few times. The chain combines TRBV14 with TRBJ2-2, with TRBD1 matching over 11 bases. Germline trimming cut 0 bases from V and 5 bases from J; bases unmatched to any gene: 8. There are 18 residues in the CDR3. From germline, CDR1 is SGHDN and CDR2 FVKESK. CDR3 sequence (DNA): TGTGCCAGCAGCCAAGATGGGACAGGGGGAATAATGACCGGGGAGCTGTTTTTT. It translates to CASSQDGTGGIMTGELFF.

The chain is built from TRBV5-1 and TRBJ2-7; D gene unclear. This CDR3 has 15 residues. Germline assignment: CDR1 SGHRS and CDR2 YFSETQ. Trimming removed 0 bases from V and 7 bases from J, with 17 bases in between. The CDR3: CASSLESGAYNEQYF. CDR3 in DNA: TGCGCCAGCAGCTTGGAATCAGGAGCATACAATGAGCAGTACTTC.

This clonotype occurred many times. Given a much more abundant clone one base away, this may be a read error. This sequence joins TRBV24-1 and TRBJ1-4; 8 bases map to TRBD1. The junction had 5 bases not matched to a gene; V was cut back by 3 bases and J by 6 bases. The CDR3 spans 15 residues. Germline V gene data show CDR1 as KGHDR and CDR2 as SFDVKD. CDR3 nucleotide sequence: TGTGCCACCAGTGATGCGACAGGGGCGGATGAAAAACTGTTTTTT. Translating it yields CATSDATGADEKLFF.

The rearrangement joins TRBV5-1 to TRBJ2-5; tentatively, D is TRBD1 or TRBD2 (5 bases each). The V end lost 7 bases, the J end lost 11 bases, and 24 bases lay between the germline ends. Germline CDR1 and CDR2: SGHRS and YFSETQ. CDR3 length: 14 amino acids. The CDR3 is CASRSGGEVLEQYF. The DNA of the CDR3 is TGCGCCAGCCGAAGTGGGGGAGAGGTACTTGAGCAGTACTTC.

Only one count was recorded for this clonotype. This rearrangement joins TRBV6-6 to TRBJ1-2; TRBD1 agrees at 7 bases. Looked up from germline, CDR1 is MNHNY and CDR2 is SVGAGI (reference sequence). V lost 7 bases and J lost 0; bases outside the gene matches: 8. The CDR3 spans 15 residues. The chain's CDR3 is CASIRWDSPNYGYTF. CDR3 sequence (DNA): TGTGCCAGCATTAGATGGGACAGTCCTAACTATGGCTACACCTTC.

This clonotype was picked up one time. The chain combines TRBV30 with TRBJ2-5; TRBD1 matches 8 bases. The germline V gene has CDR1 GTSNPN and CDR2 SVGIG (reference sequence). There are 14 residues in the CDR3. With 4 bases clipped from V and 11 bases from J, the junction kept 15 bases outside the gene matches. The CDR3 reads CAWTAGQAYSEQYF. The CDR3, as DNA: TGTGCCTGGACTGCGGGACAGGCCTACAGTGAGCAGTACTTC.

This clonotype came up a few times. The CDR3 region is CASSLPAGEGEQYF. The CDR3 bases are TGCGCCAGCAGCCTGCCGGCTGGGGAAGGAGAGCAGTACTTC. The rearrangement links TRBV5-1 to TRBJ2-4, with unresolved D. The V end lost 4 bases, the J end lost 13 bases, and 21 bases lay between the germline ends. Germline values: CDR1 SGHRS, CDR2 YFSETQ. This CDR3 has 14 amino acids.

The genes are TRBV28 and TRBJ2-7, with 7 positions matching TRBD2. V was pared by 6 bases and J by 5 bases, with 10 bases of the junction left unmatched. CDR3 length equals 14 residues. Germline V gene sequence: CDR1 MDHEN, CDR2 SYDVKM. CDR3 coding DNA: TGTGCCAGCAGCCTCACGGGGGGTCAGGACGAGCAGTACTTC. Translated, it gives CASSLTGGQDEQYF.

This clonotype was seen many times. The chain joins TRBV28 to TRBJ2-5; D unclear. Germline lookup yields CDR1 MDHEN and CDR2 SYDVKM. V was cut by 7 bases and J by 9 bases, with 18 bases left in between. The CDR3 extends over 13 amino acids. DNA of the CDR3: TGTGCCAGCACTGGACGTCCCGGGTGGGCCCAGTACTTC. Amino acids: CASTGRPGWAQYF.

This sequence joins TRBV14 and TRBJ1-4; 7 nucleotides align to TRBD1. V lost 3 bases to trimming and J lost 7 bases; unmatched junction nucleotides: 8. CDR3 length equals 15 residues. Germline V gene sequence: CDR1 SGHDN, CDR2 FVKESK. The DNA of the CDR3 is TGTGCCAGCAGCCAGCGACAGGGTACAAGTGAAAAACTGTTTTTT. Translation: CASSQRQGTSEKLFF. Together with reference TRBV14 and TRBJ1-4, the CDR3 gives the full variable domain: EAGVTQFPSHSVIEKGQTVTLRCDPISGHDNLYWYRRVMGKEIKFLLHFVKESKQDESGMPNNRFLAERTGGTYSTLKVQPAELEDSGVYFCASSQRQGTSEKLFFGSGTQLSVL.

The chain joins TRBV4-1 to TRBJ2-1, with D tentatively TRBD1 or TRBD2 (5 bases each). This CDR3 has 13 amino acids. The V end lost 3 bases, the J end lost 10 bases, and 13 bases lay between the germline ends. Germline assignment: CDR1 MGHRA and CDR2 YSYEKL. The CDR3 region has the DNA TGCGCCAGCAGCCAGGCAGGGAGAAAAGAGCAGTTCTTC. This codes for CASSQAGRKEQFF.